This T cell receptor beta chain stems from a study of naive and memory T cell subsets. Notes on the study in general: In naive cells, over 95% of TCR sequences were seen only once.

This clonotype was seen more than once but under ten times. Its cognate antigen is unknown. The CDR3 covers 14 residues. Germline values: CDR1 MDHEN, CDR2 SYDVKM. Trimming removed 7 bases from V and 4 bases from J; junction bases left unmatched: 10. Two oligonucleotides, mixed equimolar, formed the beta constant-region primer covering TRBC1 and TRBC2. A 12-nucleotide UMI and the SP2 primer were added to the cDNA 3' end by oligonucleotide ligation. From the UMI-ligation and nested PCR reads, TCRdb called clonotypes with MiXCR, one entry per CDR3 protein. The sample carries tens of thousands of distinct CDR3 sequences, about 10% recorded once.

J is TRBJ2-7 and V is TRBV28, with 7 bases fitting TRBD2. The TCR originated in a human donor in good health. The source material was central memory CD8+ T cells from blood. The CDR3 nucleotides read TGTGCCAGCACTGAGGGCGGGAGTGAGTACGAGCAGTACTTC. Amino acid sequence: CASTEGGSEYEQYF.